A few counts support the clone carrying this TCR beta chain. The target antigen is unknown. A much larger clone is a single base away; this may be a read error. General observations from the study: The TCR gene usage of tumor memory CD4+ T cells clustered together with blood and lymph node memory CD4+ cells and with lymph node naive CD4+ cells. Larger-cohort validation covered only one TCR beta V-J rearrangement.

Trimming removed 5 bases at V and 2 bases at J, with 9 bases between. Germline V gives CDR1 SGHTA, CDR2 FQGTGA. The CDR3 consists of 13 residues. Semi-nested PCR with Nested Universal Primer A followed constant-region reverse priming of full-length variable regions. TCRdb ran MiXCR on the 5' RACE reads and lists one entry per CDR3 protein. The table records about 42,000 distinct CDR3 sequences, less than 25% of them present only once. Tregs were sorted as CD4+CD25+CD127-/low cells. The chain uses TRBV7-3 and TRBJ2-5, with a tentative D call TRBD2 (6 bases). What was sequenced was Tregs sorted from blood. This TCR came from a female donor with breast cancer. The CDR3 DNA reads as TGTGCCAGCAGCCCGGGGGTTCAAGAGACCCAGTACTTC. Translation: CASSPGVQETQYF.